The T cell receptor (beta chain) under discussion was sequenced for a study of OX40 agonist ivuxolimab in advanced cancers. Study-level results: The specificity for antigen of the expanded peripheral T cells was not determined.

V lost 6 bases and J 1 base, leaving 12 bases between the germline ends. CDR1 is SQVTM and CDR2 is ANQGSEA in the germline V gene. The CDR3 length is 13 residues. A word on this clone: As yet, its antigen is unknown.

Sequenced by immunoSEQ multiplex PCR; TCRdb stores in-frame clones only, minus some. The table has under 75,000 clones, around 86% seen once. The source is an adult with an advanced solid tumor such as melanoma, head and neck, liver or kidney cancer. The chain employs TRBV29-1 and TRBJ1-1; D not resolved. The specimen was CD4+ or CD8+ T cells sorted from blood, collected in a trial of the OX40 agonist ivuxolimab. CDR3 amino acids: CSVVEQANTEAFF. The CDR3 coding sequence is TGCAGCGTCGTGGAGCAAGCGAACACTGAAGCTTTCTTT.